This T cell receptor beta chain originates from a study of T-cell reconstitution after alpha-beta-depleted transplantation in children. Study outcomes and limitations: As was reported, about two months after transplant, alpha-beta T cells came from several hundred expanded graft clones. One year after transplant, T-cell counts and diversity came mostly from newly produced T cells. Surviving recipient T cells and intrathymic progenitors accounted for some patients' high TCRbeta diversity at day 60.

With 2 bases removed from V and 5 bases from J, the gap between germline ends came to 14 bases. CDR3 length: 15 residues. Germline CDR1 reads KGHDR; CDR2 reads SFDVKD. The TCRbeta library was prepared with unique molecular identifiers. From the PCR reads, TCRdb called clonotypes with MiXCR, one entry per CDR3 protein. The sample shows about 150,000 distinct CDR3 sequences, 8.8% of them seen only once. Notes on this clonotype: What it binds is not known.

The sample consisted of PBMCs, mostly from graft donor cells, taken 180 days after TCRalphabeta/CD19-depleted stem cell transplant. The chain combines TRBV24-1 with TRBJ2-5; D perhaps matches TRBD1 (6 bases). The clonotype originates from a female patient aged 2-10 years who had a stem cell transplant for congenital amegakaryocytic thrombocytopenia, so the T cells may come from the graft donor. The CDR3 sequence is CATSDSIRGRETQYF. The CDR3 coding sequence is TGTGCCACCAGTGATTCGATCAGGGGAAGGGAGACCCAGTACTTC.